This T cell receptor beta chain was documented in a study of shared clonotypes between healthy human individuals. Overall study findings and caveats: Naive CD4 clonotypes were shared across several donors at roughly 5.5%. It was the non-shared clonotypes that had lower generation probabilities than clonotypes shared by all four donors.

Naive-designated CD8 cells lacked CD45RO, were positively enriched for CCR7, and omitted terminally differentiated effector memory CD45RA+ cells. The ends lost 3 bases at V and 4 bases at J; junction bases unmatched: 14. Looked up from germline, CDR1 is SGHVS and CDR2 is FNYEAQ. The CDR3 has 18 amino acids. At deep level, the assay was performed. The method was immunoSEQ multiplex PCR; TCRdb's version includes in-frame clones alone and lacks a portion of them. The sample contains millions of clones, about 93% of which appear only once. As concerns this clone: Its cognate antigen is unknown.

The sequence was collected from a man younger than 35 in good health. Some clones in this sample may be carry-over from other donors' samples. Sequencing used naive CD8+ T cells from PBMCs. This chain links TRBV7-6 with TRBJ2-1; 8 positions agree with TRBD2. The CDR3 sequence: CASSFLTPGGSKYNEQFF. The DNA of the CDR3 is TGTGCCAGCAGCTTTTTGACCCCGGGGGGGAGTAAATACAATGAGCAGTTCTTC.